The 31 T cell receptor beta chains below were found in one sample sequenced in a study of shared clonotypes between healthy human individuals. Libraries were prepared by immunoSEQ multiplex PCR; TCRdb keeps only in-frame clonotypes and omits some of them. The sample lists around 550,000 clones; about 95% were seen once. CD8 cells regarded as naive lacked CD45RO, were positively chosen for CCR7, and omitted terminally differentiated effector memory CD45RA+ cells. Sequencing input: naive CD8+ T cells sorted from blood. The receptors were gathered from a woman in her thirties in good health.

This clone was found once. Other DNA sequences of this sample code for an identical CDR3. V gene TRBV27 combines with J gene TRBJ2-1, with 7 bases identical to TRBD1. The CDR3 runs to 14 residues. Trimming took 2 bases from V and 5 from J; bases not matched to a gene: 3. The V gene's germline CDR1 is MNHEY and CDR2 SMNVEV (reference sequence). CDR3 nucleotide sequence: TGTGCCAGCAGTTTACGGGACAGTAACAATGAGCAGTTCTTC. Translating it yields CASSLRDSNNEQFF.

This sequence joins TRBV29-1 and TRBJ2-3; the match to TRBD2 covers 10 bases. CDR3 size: 16 residues. Germline CDR1 reads SQVTM; CDR2 reads ANQGSEA. With 0 bases clipped from V and 4 bases from J, the junction kept 7 bases outside the gene matches. In DNA, the CDR3 is TGCAGCGTTGAAGATCGGTCTAGCGGGAGATCAGATACGCAGTATTTT. Encoded protein: CSVEDRSSGRSDTQYF.

V and J are TRBV5-6 and TRBJ2-7, with 12 bases fitting TRBD1. The CDR3 has 15 amino acids. CDR1 SGHDT and CDR2 YYEEEE come from the germline V gene. Unmatched junction bases numbered 2, after V lost 2 bases and J lost 2 bases. CDR3 sequence: CASSFGTGGPYEQYF. CDR3 DNA sequence: TGTGCCAGCAGCTTCGGGACAGGGGGCCCCTACGAGCAGTACTTC.

The rearrangement links TRBV28 to TRBJ2-4; 11 nucleotides agree with TRBD1. Germline V CDR1 and CDR2: MDHEN, SYDVKM. The CDR3 consists of 17 residues. J gave up 2 bases and V 4 bases, and 7 bases lay outside the gene matches. The CDR3 DNA reads as TGTGCCAGCAGTTACACCCGGGACAGGGGGACCAAAAACATTCAGTACTTC. It codes for CASSYTRDRGTKNIQYF.

The CDR3 sequence is CASSYSPRGGYTF. CDR3 sequence (DNA): TGTGCCAGCAGTTACTCCCCCAGAGGAGGCTACACCTTC. This chain links TRBV6-5 with TRBJ1-2; no definite D call. The germline V gene has CDR1 MNHEY and CDR2 SVGAGI. This CDR3 is built from 13 residues. V was clipped by 0 bases and J by 8 bases, with 10 bases between them.

This rearrangement joins TRBV19 to TRBJ2-5, with D tentatively TRBD1 (5 bases). The V gene lost 6 bases and the J gene lost 3 bases, with 11 bases spanning the gap. This CDR3 has 13 amino acids. In germline, CDR1 is LNHDA, CDR2 SQIVND (reference sequence). The chain's CDR3 is CASSADIEETQYF. The CDR3 nucleotides are TGTGCCAGTAGCGCGGACATCGAAGAGACCCAGTACTTC.

The chain is built from TRBV27 and TRBJ2-7; tentatively, D is TRBD2 (5 bases). CDR1 is MNHEY, CDR2 SMNVEV, per germline (reference sequence). V was pared by 1 base and J by 3 bases, with 16 bases between. The CDR3 is 16 amino acids. CDR3 loop: CASSLLAGIGFYEQYF. As DNA, the CDR3 is TGTGCCAGCAGTTTATTGGCCGGGATTGGATTCTACGAGCAGTACTTC.

Concerning this clone itself: The identical CDR3 is also encoded by other nucleotide sequences in the sample. The J gene is TRBJ2-6, the V gene TRBV15, with no clear D. This CDR3 has 15 residues. Trimming stripped 0 bases from V and 4 bases from J, with 7 bases between. Germline lookup yields CDR1 LNHNV and CDR2 YYDKDF (reference sequence). The CDR3 bases are TGTGCCACCAGCAGAGATGGTTCGGGGGCCAACGTCCTGACTTTC. Its translation: CATSRDGSGANVLTF.

The CDR3, as DNA: TGTGCCAGCAGCGGGCTAGCGGGAGTGTCCTACAATGAGCAGTTCTTC. As protein: CASSGLAGVSYNEQFF. V and J are TRBV5-4 and TRBJ2-1; 10 bases are shared with TRBD2. The CDR3 runs to 16 residues. V shed 4 bases, J shed 1 base, and the junction held 5 bases outside the gene matches. CDR1 is SGHNT and CDR2 is YYREEE in the germline V gene (reference sequence).

The chain is built from TRBV5-6 and TRBJ2-1; no reliable D call. Germline-derived CDR1 and CDR2 are SGHDT and YYEEEE. Trimming left V 3 bases short and J 7 bases short, with 14 bases between. There are 14 residues in the CDR3. Here the CDR3 DNA reads TGTGCCAGCAGCTCCCTGGGTTTCGCTAATGAGCAGTTCTTC. This encodes CASSSLGFANEQFF.

The V and J genes are TRBV7-2 and TRBJ2-1; 8 positions match TRBD2. CDR3 length: 15 residues. The germline gives CDR1 SGHTA, CDR2 FQGNSA. J gave up 5 bases and V 3 bases, and 6 bases lay outside the gene matches. Here the CDR3 DNA reads TGTGCCAGCAGCTTGAACAGCGGGGGCGACAATGAGCAGTTCTTC. This sequence encodes CASSLNSGGDNEQFF.

V usage is TRBV27 and J usage is TRBJ2-5; 7 bases agree with TRBD1. With V trimmed by 6 bases and J by 4 bases, 14 bases remained unmatched. This CDR3 comprises 16 residues. Germline V CDR1 and CDR2: MNHEY, SMNVEV (reference sequence). The CDR3 DNA reads as TGTGCCAGCAGGCCCGGGACAGCCTCCTTCAGAGAGACCCAGTACTTC. This translates into CASRPGTASFRETQYF.

The chain has TRBV4-2 and TRBJ2-7; 7 nucleotides align to TRBD2. This CDR3 has 15 residues. The germline gives CDR1 LGHNA, CDR2 YNFKEQ. Unmatched junction bases numbered 9, after V lost 1 base and J lost 6 bases. The CDR3 DNA is TGTGCCAGCAGCCAAGTAGCGGCGGGAGTAACCGAGCAGTACTTC. It encodes CASSQVAAGVTEQYF.

The CDR3 coding sequence is TGTGCCAGCAGTTACTCCCCCAGGACGCCAGATACGCAGTATTTT. This sequence encodes CASSYSPRTPDTQYF. The rearrangement joins TRBV6-5 to TRBJ2-3, with D hard to call. V was trimmed by 0 bases and J by 4 bases, leaving 11 bases between them. This CDR3 contains 15 residues. Germline-derived CDR1 and CDR2 are MNHEY and SVGAGI.

Comment on this clone: In the same sample, other DNA sequences code for this CDR3. The chain uses TRBV27 and TRBJ2-7; weak D call: TRBD1 (6 bases). The CDR3 runs to 13 residues. Germline V gene sequence: CDR1 MNHEY, CDR2 SMNVEV (reference sequence). With 5 bases removed from V and 2 bases from J, the gap between germline ends came to 10 bases. CDR3 residues: CASSLGQTYEQYF. In DNA form, the CDR3 reads TGTGCCAGCAGTCTAGGACAGACCTACGAGCAGTACTTC.

J is TRBJ1-1 and V is TRBV7-6, with D uncertain. CDR3 length equals 15 residues. V was pared by 2 bases and J by 3 bases, with 13 bases between. Looked up from germline, CDR1 is SGHVS and CDR2 is FNYEAQ. The CDR3 bases are TGTGCCAGCAGCTTAAGCGGGTCAGCAGACACTGAAGCTTTCTTT. This encodes CASSLSGSADTEAFF.

The V call is TRBV10-2, the J call TRBJ2-7, with D unclear. The V and J ends lost 5 bases and 1 base respectively, with 12 bases between them. The CDR3 spans 14 residues. Germline values: CDR1 WSHSY, CDR2 SAAADI. The CDR3 DNA reads TGCGCCAGCAGTCTACCGCGCCCTTCCTACGAGCAGTACTTC. Encoded protein: CASSLPRPSYEQYF.

The chain is built from TRBV28 and TRBJ2-1; D is perhaps TRBD2 (6 bases). There are 14 residues in the CDR3. Trimming stripped 6 bases from V and 7 bases from J, with 16 bases between. Germline V gene sequence: CDR1 MDHEN, CDR2 SYDVKM. CDR3 in amino acids: CASSLLEGWNEQFF. CDR3 sequence (DNA): TGTGCCAGCAGCCTCCTGGAGGGGTGGAATGAGCAGTTCTTC.

As concerns this clone: Distinct nucleotide sequences in the sample also encode this CDR3. The V gene is TRBV9, the J gene TRBJ2-7; TRBD2 matches at 13 bases. The CDR3 contains 15 residues. Germline V lookup: CDR1 SGDLS, CDR2 YYNGEE. V lost 0 bases, J lost 3 bases, and 0 bases stayed unmatched. The CDR3 sequence: CASSVGLAGGYEQYF. The CDR3 nucleotides read TGTGCCAGCAGCGTAGGACTAGCGGGAGGCTACGAGCAGTACTTC.

V and J are TRBV19 and TRBJ2-2; maybe TRBD2 (6 bases). The V and J ends lost 4 bases and 0 bases respectively, with 18 bases between them. This CDR3 is built from 18 residues. CDR1 is LNHDA and CDR2 is SQIVND in the germline V gene (reference sequence). The CDR3 protein is CASSKSPLWGANTGELFF. CDR3 coding DNA: TGTGCCAGTAGTAAATCACCCCTTTGGGGGGCGAACACCGGGGAGCTGTTTTTT.

The chain uses TRBV21-1 and TRBJ1-5; the table calls TRBD1, which could not be checked here. TRBV21-1 corresponds to a pseudogene. The CDR3 extends over 18 amino acids. The CDR3 sequence is CASSKNRNLFYSNQPQHF. The CDR3 DNA follows: TGTGCCAGCAGCAAAAACAGAAATCTTTTTTATAGCAATCAGCCCCAGCATTTT.

This chain uses TRBV27 with TRBJ2-5; D is unclear. Matching the DNA end better, TRBJ2-7 makes the J call doubtful. Germline-derived CDR1 and CDR2 are MNHEY and SMNVEV (reference sequence). The CDR3 runs to 13 residues. CDR3 sequence: CASSLALSYEQYF. CDR3 nucleotide sequence: TGTGCCAGCAGTTTAGCCCTATCCTACGAGCAGTACTTC.

The chain joins TRBV13 to TRBJ1-4, with D perhaps TRBD1 (6 bases). Germline CDR1 is PRHDT and CDR2 is FYEKMQ (reference sequence). V lost 5 bases and J 8 bases, leaving 12 bases between the germline ends. The CDR3 covers 13 residues. Here the CDR3 reads CASSRTGYEKLFF. The CDR3 DNA sequence: TGTGCCAGCAGCCGAACAGGGTACGAAAAACTGTTTTTT.

CDR3 DNA sequence: TGCGCCAGCAGCCAATTGGCAGATACCTCCTACGAGCAGTACTTC. Translated, it gives CASSQLADTSYEQYF. The chain couples TRBV4-1 to TRBJ2-7; no reliable D call. The germline gives CDR1 MGHRA, CDR2 YSYEKL. This CDR3 spans 15 amino acids. V was clipped by 2 bases and J by 0 bases, with 11 bases between them.

The chain is built from TRBV5-6 and TRBJ2-7; TRBD1 or TRBD2 may be the D gene (5 bases each). Looked up from germline, CDR1 is SGHDT and CDR2 is YYEEEE. Between the trimmed V and J ends, which lost 0 bases and 0 bases, there was a span of 13 bases. This CDR3 is 16 amino acids long. DNA of the CDR3: TGTGCCAGCAGCTTGGGGACGGGGCAAAGCTCCTACGAGCAGTACTTC. This encodes CASSLGTGQSSYEQYF.

The chain is built from TRBV7-6 and TRBJ2-7; TRBD1 aligns across 7 bases. The CDR3 extends over 14 amino acids. V shed 3 bases, J shed 3 bases, and the junction held 5 bases outside the gene matches. From germline, CDR1 is SGHVS and CDR2 FNYEAQ. The CDR3 is CASSFSQGVYEQYF. The CDR3 DNA reads as TGTGCCAGCAGCTTTTCCCAGGGGGTCTACGAGCAGTACTTC.

The J gene is TRBJ1-1, the V gene TRBV13; D is ambiguous. Germline CDR1 and CDR2: PRHDT and FYEKMQ (reference sequence). The CDR3 runs 12 residues. Trimming pared 4 bases from V and 7 bases from J, leaving 10 bases between. CDR3 loop: CASSSRTGEAFF. The CDR3 coding sequence is TGTGCCAGCAGCTCCCGCACGGGTGAAGCTTTCTTT.

This clone occurred once. The chain recombines TRBV28 with TRBJ1-2; D is ambiguous. V gave up 4 bases and J gave up 8 bases, with 8 bases separating them. CDR3 length: 11 residues. In germline, CDR1 is MDHEN, CDR2 SYDVKM. CDR3 DNA: TGTGCCAGCAGTTCCGGTTGGGGCTACACCTTC. It codes for CASSSGWGYTF.

This clone was observed once. The V call is TRBV5-4, the J call TRBJ2-7; maybe TRBD2 (6 bases). Per germline, CDR1 SGHNT and CDR2 YYREEE (reference sequence). The CDR3 totals 16 residues. Between the trimmed V and J ends, which lost 1 base and 6 bases, there was a span of 20 bases. Here the CDR3 DNA reads TGTGCCAGCAGCTTGTTTGGTCCTAGACGGGGAGGCGAGCAGTACTTC. Translated, it gives CASSLFGPRRGGEQYF.

The genes are TRBV27 and TRBJ2-1, with 10 bases matching TRBD1. Germline V gene lookup returns CDR1 MNHEY and CDR2 SMNVEV (reference sequence). Unmatched junction bases numbered 6, after V lost 3 bases and J lost 4 bases. The CDR3 is 16 residues long. The CDR3 nucleotides read TGTGCCAGCAGTTTTCCCGGGACAGGGGCTTACAATGAGCAGTTCTTC. Translation: CASSFPGTGAYNEQFF.

J is TRBJ2-7 and V is TRBV5-8; 9 bases are a match to TRBD1. The ends lost 4 bases at V and 3 bases at J; junction bases unmatched: 8. Germline lookup yields CDR1 SGHTS and CDR2 YDEGEE. This CDR3 has 15 residues. In nucleotides, the CDR3 is TGTGCCAGCAGCCCACCGGGACAGGGAAGCTACGAGCAGTACTTC. It yields the protein CASSPPGQGSYEQYF.